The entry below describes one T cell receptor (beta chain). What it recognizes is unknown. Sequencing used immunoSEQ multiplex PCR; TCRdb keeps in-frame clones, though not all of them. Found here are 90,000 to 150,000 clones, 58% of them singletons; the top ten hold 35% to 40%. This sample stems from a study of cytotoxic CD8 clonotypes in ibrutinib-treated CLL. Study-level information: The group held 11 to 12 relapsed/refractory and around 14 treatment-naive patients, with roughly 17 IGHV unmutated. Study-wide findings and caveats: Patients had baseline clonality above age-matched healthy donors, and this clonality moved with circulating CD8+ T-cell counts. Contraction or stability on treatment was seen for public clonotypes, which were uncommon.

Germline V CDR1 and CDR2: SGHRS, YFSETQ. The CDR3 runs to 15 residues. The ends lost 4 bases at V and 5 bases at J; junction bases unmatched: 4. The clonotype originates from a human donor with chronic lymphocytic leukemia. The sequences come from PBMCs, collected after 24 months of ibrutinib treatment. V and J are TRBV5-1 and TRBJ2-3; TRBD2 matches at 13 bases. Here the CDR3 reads CASSPGLAGVDTQYF. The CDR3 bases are TGCGCCAGCAGCCCTGGACTAGCGGGGGTAGATACGCAGTATTTT.